This T cell receptor (beta chain) was found in a study of cytomegalovirus exposure and HLA in healthy donors. Germline-derived CDR1 and CDR2 are SGDLS and YYNGEE. After removal of 3 bases from V and 7 bases from J, the junction contained 9 bases not matched to a gene. CDR3 length: 15 residues. Both 60 Vbeta primers and 13 Jbeta primers went into the PCR. Clones were read by immunoSEQ multiplex PCR, and TCRdb kept only the in-frame ones, dropping some. Seen here are around 100,000 clones, 60% to 75% observed once, and the top ten hold about 10%. The sample was PBMCs. This clonotype was sampled from a man over 45 in good health and CMV-seronegative. V gene TRBV9 combines with J gene TRBJ2-1; 8 positions match TRBD2. The CDR3 protein is CASSDLGSGSNEQFF. CDR3 DNA sequence: TGTGCCAGCAGCGACCTAGGGAGCGGGAGTAATGAGCAGTTCTTC. The variable domain in full, completed from reference TRBV9 and TRBJ2-1, reads DSGVTQTPKHLITATGQRVTLRCSPRSGDLSVYWYQQSLDQGLQFLIQYYNGEERAKGNILERFSAQQFPDLHSELNLSSLELGDSALYFCASSDLGSGSNEQFFGPGTRLTVL.